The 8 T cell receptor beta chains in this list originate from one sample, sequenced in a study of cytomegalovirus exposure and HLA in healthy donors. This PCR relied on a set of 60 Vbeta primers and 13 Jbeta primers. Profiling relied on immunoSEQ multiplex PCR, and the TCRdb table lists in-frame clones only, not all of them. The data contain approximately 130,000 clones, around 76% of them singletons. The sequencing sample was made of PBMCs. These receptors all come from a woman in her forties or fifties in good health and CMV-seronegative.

The DNA of the CDR3 is TGTGCCACCAGGGGGGGGACTAGCGGTAAGGCCCTTTGCACAGATACGCAGTATTTT. It yields the protein CATRGGTSGKALCTDTQYF. The chain combines TRBV6-8 with TRBJ2-3; 11 bases are shared with TRBD2. The CDR3 length is 19 residues. Germline V gives CDR1 MNHGY, CDR2 SAAAGT. The V segment lost 10 bases and the J segment 1 base; nucleotides outside the gene matches: 19.

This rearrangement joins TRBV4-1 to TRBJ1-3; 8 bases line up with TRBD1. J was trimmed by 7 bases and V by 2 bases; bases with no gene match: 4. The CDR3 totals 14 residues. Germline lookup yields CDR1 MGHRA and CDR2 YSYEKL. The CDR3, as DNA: TGCGCCAGCAGCCAAACAGGGGGAAGGAACACCATATATTTT. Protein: CASSQTGGRNTIYF.

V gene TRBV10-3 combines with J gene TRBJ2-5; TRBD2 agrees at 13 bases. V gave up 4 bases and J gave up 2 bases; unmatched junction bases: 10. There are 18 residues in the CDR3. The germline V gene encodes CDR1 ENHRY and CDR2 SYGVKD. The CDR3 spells CAISASGTSGTAQETQYF. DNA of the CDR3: TGTGCCATCAGTGCGTCCGGGACTAGCGGGACCGCACAAGAGACCCAGTACTTC.

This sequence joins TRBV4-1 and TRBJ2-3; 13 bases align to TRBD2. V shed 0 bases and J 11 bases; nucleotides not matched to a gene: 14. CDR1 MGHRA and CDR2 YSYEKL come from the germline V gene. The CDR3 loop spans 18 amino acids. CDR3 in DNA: TGCGCCAGCAGCCAAGAAGGACTAGCGGGAGTCCCGGGGGAGAAGCAGTATTTT. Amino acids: CASSQEGLAGVPGEKQYF.

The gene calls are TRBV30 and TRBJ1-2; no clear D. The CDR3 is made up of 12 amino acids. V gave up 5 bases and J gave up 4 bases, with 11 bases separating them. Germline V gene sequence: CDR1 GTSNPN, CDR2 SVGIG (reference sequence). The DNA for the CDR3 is TGTGCCTGGGTATCGGGTAGCTATGGCTACACCTTC. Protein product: CAWVSGSYGYTF. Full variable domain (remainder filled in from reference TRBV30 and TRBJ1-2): SQTIHQWPATLVQPVGSPLSLECTVEGTSNPNLYWYRQAAGRGLQLLFYSVGIGQISSEVPQNLSASRPQDRQFILSSKKLLLSDSGFYLCAWVSGSYGYTFGSGTRLTVV.

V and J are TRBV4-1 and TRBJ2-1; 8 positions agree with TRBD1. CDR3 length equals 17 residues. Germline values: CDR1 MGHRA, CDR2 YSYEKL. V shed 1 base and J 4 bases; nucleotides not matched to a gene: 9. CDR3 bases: TGCGCCAGCAGCCAAGGCTTTGACAGGGGAACATACAATGAGCAGTTCTTC. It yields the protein CASSQGFDRGTYNEQFF.

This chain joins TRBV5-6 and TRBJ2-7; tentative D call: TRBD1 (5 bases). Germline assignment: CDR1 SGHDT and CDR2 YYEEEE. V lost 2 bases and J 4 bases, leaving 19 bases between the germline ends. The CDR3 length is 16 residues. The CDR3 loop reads CASSFLRHPNRYEQYF. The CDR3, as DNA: TGTGCCAGCAGCTTTCTTAGGCACCCGAACAGGTACGAGCAGTACTTC.

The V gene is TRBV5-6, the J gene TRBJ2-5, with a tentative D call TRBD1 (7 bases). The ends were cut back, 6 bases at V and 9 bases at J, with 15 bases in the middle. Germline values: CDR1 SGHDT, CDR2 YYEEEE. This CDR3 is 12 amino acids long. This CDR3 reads CASTQTRGAQYF. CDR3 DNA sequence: TGTGCCAGCACCCAAACCAGGGGGGCCCAGTACTTC.